This TCR beta chain was identified in a study of neurological immune-mediated disorders. Study-level results: The expanded clones of different subjects shared no CDR3 amino acid sequences (suggesting private repertoires in all groups). The greatest TCR clonal expansion occurred in HTLV-1-associated myelopathy and the least in multiple sclerosis, which fell below healthy controls. The multiple sclerosis repertoire cluster showed no association with any clinical or MRI feature. The authors stated that larger cohorts are needed.

The V and J ends lost 0 bases and 0 bases, in that order; junction bases with no gene match: 2. This CDR3 is built from 16 residues. Germline V lookup: CDR1 SGHRS, CDR2 YFSETQ. 5'RACE generated cDNA with 10-nucleotide random UMIs. MiXCR, run by TCRdb on the 5' RACE reads, gives a single entry per CDR3 protein. Among over 65,000 distinct CDR3 sequences listed, just over 2.5% were seen once. This clonotype has a count of ten or more. Its antigen remains unidentified. The chain links TRBV5-1 to TRBJ2-1; 8 nucleotides line up with TRBD2. Input material: PBMCs. This clonotype was obtained from a woman under 40 with multiple sclerosis. CDR3 DNA: TGCGCCAGCAGCTTGGTAGCGGGGAGCTCCTACAATGAGCAGTTCTTC. Amino acid sequence: CASSLVAGSSYNEQFF.